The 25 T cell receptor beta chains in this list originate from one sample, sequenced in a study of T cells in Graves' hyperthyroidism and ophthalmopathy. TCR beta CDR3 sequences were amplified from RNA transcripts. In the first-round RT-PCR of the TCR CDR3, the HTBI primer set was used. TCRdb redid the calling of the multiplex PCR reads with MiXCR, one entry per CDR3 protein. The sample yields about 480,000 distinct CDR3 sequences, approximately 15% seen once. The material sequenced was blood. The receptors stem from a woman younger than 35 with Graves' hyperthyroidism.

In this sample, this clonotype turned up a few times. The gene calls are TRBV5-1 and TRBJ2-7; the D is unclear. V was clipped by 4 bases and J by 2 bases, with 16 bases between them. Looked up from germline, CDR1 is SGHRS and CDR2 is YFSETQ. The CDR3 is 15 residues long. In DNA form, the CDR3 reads TGCGCCAGCAGCGCTGCTTCGATTGTCCCCTACGAGCAGTACTTC. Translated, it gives CASSAASIVPYEQYF.

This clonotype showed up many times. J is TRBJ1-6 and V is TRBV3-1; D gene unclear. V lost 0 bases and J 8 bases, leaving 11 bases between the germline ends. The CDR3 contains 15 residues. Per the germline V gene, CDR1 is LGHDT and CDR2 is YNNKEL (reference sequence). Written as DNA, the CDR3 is TGTGCCAGCAGCCAAGATCGTTTGTGGGATTCACCCCTCCACTTT. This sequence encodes CASSQDRLWDSPLHF.

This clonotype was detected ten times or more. The CDR3 spells CASSWGTNTEAFF. The CDR3 coding sequence is TGTGCCAGCAGTTGGGGAACGAACACTGAAGCTTTCTTT. The chain couples TRBV11-3 to TRBJ1-1, with D unclear. V lost 6 bases to trimming and J lost 1 base, with 9 bases between them. The CDR3 is made up of 13 amino acids. The germline V gene encodes CDR1 SGHNT and CDR2 YENEEA.

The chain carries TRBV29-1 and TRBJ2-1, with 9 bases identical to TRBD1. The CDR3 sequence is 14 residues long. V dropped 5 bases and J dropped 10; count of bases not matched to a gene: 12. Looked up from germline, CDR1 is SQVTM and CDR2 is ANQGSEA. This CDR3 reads CSVYPPLQGAEQFF. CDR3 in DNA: TGCAGCGTTTACCCCCCCCTACAGGGGGCCGAGCAGTTCTTC.

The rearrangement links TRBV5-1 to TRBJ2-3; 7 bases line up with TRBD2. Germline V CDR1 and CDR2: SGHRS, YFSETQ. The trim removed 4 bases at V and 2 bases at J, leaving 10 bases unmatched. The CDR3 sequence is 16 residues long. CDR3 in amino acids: CASSLRLAAFTDTQYF. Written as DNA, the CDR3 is TGCGCCAGCAGCCTACGACTAGCAGCCTTCACAGATACGCAGTATTTT.

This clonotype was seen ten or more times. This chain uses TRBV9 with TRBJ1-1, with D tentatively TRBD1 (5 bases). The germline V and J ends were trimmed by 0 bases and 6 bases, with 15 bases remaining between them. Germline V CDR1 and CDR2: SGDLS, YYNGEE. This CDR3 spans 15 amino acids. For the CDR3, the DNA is TGTGCCAGCAGCGTAGAGGGCACCCTGGGGGCTGAAGCTTTCTTT. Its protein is CASSVEGTLGAEAFF.

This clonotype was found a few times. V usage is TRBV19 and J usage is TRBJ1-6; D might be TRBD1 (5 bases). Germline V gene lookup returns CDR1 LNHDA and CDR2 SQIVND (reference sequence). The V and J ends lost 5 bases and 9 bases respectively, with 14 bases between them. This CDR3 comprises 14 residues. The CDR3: CASSLNPGVSPLHF. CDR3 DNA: TGTGCCAGTAGTCTCAATCCGGGGGTTTCACCCCTCCACTTT.

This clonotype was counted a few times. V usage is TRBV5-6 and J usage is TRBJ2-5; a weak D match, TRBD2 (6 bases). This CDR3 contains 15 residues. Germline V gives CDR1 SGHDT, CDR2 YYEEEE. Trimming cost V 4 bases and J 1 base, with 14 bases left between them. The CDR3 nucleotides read TGTGCCAGCAGCGGGGGGACGGTCATCCAAGAGACCCAGTACTTC. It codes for CASSGGTVIQETQYF. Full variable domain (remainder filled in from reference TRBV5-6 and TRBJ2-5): DAGVTQSPTHLIKTRGQQVTLRCSPKSGHDTVSWYQQALGQGPQFIFQYYEEEERQRGNFPDRFSGHQFPNYSSELNVNALLLGDSALYLCASSGGTVIQETQYFGPGTRLLVL.

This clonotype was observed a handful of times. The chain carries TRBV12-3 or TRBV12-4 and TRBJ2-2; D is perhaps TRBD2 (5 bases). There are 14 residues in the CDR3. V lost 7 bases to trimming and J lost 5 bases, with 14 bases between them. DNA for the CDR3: TGTGCCAGCAAGCATCCGCGGGCTACCGGGGAGCTGTTTTTT. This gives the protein CASKHPRATGELFF.

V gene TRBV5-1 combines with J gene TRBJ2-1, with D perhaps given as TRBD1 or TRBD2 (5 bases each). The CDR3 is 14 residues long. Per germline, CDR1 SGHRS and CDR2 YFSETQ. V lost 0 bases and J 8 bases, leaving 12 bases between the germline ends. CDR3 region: CASSLGGPGDEQFF. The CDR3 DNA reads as TGCGCCAGCAGCTTGGGGGGACCCGGGGATGAGCAGTTCTTC.

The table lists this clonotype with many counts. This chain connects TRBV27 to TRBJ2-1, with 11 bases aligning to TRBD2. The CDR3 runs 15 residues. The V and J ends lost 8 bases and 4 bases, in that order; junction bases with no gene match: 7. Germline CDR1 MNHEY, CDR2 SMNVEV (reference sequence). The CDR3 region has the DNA TGTGCCAGCCTTAGCGGGAGGGGAGGGTACAATGAGCAGTTCTTC. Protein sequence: CASLSGRGGYNEQFF.

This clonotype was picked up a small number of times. The CDR3 region is CASGFPSPGMPQHF. The CDR3 DNA is TGTGCTAGTGGTTTCCCGTCCCCGGGAATGCCCCAGCATTTT. The chain joins TRBV12-5 to TRBJ1-5; the D is unclear. Germline V gene lookup returns CDR1 LGHNT and CDR2 FRNRAP. V was shortened by 3 bases and J by 9 bases, with 15 bases between the two germline ends. The CDR3 extends over 14 amino acids.

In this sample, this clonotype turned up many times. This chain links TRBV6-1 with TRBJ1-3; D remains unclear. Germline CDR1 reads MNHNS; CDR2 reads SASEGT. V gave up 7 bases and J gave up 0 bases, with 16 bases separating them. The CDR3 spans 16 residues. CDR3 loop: CASKGSGSSSGNTIYF. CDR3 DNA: TGTGCCAGCAAGGGCTCGGGAAGTTCCTCTGGAAACACCATATATTTT.

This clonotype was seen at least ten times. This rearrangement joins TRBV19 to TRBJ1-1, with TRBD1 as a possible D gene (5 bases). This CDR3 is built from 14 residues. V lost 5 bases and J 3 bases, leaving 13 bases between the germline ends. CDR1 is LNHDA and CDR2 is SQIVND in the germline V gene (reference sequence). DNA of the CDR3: TGTGCCAGTAGTTTCCAGGGTGGGTACACTGAAGCTTTCTTT. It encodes CASSFQGGYTEAFF.

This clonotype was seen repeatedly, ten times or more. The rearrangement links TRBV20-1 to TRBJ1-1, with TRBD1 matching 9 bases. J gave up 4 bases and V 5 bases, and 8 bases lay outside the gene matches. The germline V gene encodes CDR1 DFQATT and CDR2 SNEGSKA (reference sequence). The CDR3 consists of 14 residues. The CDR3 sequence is CSAGGGQGGTEAFF. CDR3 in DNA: TGCAGTGCTGGAGGGGGACAGGGAGGCACTGAAGCTTTCTTT.

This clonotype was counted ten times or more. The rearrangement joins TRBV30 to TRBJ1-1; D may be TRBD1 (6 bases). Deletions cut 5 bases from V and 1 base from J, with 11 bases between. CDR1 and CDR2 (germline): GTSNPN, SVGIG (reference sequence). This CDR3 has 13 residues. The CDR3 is CAWAGHTNTEAFF. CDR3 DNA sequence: TGTGCCTGGGCGGGACATACGAACACTGAAGCTTTCTTT.

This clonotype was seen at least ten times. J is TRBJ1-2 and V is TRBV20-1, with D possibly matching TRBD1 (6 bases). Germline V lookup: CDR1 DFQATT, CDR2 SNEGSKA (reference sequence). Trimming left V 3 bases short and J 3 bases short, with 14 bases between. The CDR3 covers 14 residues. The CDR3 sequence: CSASQQGNYYGYTF. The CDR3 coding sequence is TGCAGTGCTAGTCAGCAGGGGAACTACTATGGCTACACCTTC.

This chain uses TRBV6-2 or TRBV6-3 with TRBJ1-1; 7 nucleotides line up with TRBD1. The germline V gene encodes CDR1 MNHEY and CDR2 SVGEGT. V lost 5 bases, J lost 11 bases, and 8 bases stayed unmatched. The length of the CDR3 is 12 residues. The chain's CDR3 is CASSHGTEKAFF. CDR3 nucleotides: TGTGCCAGCAGTCACGGGACAGAGAAGGCTTTCTTT.

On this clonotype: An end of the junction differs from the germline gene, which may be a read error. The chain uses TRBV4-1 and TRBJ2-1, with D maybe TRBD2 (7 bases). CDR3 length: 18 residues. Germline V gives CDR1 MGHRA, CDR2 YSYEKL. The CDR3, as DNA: TGCGCCAGTAGCCAAGAGGGTACCAGGGGCGGGGGCTACAATGAGCAGTTCTTC. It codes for CASSQEGTRGGGYNEQFF.

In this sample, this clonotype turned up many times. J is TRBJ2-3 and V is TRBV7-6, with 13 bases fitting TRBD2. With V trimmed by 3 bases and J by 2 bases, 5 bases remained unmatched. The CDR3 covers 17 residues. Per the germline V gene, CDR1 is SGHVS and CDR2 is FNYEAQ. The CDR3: CASSLGLAGTLTDTQYF. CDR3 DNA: TGTGCCAGCAGCTTGGGACTAGCGGGAACCCTCACAGATACGCAGTATTTT.

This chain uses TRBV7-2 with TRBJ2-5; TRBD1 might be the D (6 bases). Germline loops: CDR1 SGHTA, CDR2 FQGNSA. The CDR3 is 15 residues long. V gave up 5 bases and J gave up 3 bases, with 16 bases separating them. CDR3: CASSPWTVPKETQYF. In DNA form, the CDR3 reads TGTGCCAGCAGCCCCTGGACAGTTCCCAAAGAGACCCAGTACTTC.

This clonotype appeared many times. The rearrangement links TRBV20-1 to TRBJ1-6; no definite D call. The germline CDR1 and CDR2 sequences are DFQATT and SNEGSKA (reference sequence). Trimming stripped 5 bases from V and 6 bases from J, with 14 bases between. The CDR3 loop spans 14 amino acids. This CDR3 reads CSASHGRTNSPLHF. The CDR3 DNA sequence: TGCAGTGCTTCGCATGGCAGAACTAATTCACCCCTCCACTTT.

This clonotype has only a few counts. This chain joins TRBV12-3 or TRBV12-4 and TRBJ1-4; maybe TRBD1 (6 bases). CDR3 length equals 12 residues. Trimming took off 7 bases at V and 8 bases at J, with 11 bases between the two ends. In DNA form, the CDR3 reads TGTGCCAGCACAGGGGATCCGGAAAAACTGTTTTTT. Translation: CASTGDPEKLFF.

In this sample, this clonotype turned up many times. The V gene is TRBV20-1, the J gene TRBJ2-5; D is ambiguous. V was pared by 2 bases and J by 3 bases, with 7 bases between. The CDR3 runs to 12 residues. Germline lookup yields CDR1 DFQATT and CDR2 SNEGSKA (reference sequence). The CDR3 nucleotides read TGCAGTGCTAGACACCGAAAAGAGACCCAGTACTTC. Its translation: CSARHRKETQYF.

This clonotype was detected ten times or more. For the CDR3, the DNA is TGTGCCAGCAAACAGGGACAGGGTAAAGAGCAGTACTTC. Translation: CASKQGQGKEQYF. V usage is TRBV7-9 and J usage is TRBJ2-7; TRBD1 aligns across 9 bases. Germline CDR1 is SEHNR and CDR2 is FQNEAQ (reference sequence). V lost 7 bases and J lost 7; bases outside the gene matches: 8. The CDR3 length is 13 residues.